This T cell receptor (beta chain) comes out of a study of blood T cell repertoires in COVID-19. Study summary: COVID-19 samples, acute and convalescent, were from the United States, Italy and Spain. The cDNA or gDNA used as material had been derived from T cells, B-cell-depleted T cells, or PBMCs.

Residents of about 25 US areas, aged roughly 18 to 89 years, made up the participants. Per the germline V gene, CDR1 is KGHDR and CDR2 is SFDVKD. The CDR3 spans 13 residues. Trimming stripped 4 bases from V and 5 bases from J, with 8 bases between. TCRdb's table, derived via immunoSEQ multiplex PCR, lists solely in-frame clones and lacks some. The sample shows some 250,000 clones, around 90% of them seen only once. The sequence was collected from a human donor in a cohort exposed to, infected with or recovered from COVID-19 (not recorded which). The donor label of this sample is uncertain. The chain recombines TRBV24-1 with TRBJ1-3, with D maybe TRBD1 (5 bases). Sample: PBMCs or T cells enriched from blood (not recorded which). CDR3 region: CATSEPGRNTIYF. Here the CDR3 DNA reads TGTGCCACCAGTGAGCCAGGGAGAAACACCATATATTTT.